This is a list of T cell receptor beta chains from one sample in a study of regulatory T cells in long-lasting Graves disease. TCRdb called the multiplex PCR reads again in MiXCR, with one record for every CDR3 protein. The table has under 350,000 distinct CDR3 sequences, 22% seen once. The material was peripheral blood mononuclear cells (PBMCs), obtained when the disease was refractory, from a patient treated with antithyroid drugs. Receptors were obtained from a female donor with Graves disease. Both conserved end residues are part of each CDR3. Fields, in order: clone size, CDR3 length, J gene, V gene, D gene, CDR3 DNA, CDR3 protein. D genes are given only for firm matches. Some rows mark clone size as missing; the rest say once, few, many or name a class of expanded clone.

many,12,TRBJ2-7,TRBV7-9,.,TGCGCCAGCAGCTTCCGCGGGGACGAGCAGTACTTC,CASSFRGDEQYF
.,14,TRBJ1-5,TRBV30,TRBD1,TGTGCCGTACAGGGGGCTAATGCCAATCAGCCCCAGCATTTT,CAVQGANANQPQHF
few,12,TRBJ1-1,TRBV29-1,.,TGCAGCGTTTACGAAGCCAACACTGAAGCTTTCTTT,CSVYEANTEAFF
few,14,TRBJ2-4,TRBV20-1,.,TGCAGCCTCGTGGGTCGAATACCAAAAAACATTCAGTACTTC,CSLVGRIPKNIQYF
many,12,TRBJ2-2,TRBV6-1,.,TGTGCCAGCAGCAGGAACACCGGGGAGCTGTTTTTT,CASSRNTGELFF
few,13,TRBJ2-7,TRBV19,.,TGTGCCAGTAGGGTAAAGGGTACCGACGAGCAGTACTTC,CASRVKGTDEQYF
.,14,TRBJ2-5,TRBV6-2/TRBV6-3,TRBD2,TGTGCCAGCTCCGGTCGCGGGAGGCAAGAGACCCAGTACTTC,CASSGRGRQETQYF
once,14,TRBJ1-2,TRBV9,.,TGTGCCAGCAGCATCGCAGGGGAGGGGTATGGCTACACCTTC,CASSIAGEGYGYTF
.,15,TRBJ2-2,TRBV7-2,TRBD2,TGTGCCAGCAGCCCGGGACTAGCGGGAGTCCGGGAGCTGTTTTTT,CASSPGLAGVRELFF
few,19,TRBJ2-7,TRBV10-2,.,TGCGCCAGCAGTGAGTCAATATTCATGTTTTCTAGCGACTCCTACGAGCAGTACTTC,CASSESIFMFSSDSYEQYF
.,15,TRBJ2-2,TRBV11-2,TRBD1,TGTGCCAGCAGCCGAACCTACCAGGGGGCCGGGGAGCTGTTTTTT,CASSRTYQGAGELFF
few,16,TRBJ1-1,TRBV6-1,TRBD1,TGTGCCAGCAGTCGCGCGACAGGGCGGGGGAACACTGAAGCTTTCTTT,CASSRATGRGNTEAFF
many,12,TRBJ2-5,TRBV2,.,TGTGCCAGCCGTTCTAGTGGAGAGACCCAGTACTTC,CASRSSGETQYF
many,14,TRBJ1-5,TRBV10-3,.,TGTGCCACCTGCATCGACATGGGCAATCAGCCCCAGCATTTT,CATCIDMGNQPQHF
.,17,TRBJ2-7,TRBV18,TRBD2,TGTGCCAGCTCACCACCGAGTTGGACTAGCGGGAGCTACGAGCAGTACTTC,CASSPPSWTSGSYEQYF
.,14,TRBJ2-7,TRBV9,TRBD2,TGTGCCAGCAGCTCGCGCCAGGCGGGGGTCGAGCAGTACTTC,CASSSRQAGVEQYF
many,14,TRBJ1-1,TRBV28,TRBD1,TGTGCCAGCAGCACAGGGGTCATGAACACTGAAGCTTTCTTT,CASSTGVMNTEAFF
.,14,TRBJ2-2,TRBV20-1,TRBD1,TGCAGTGGGACCCGACAGGGACAAACCGGGGAGCTGTTTTTT,CSGTRQGQTGELFF
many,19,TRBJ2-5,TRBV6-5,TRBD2,TGTGCCAGCAGTTACAGCGGGACTAGCGGAAGGTCCCCCTCGGGGACCCAGTACTTC,CASSYSGTSGRSPSGTQYF
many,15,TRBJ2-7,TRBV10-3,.,TGTGCCATCCGTGCAGATGATGGTAGGTCCTACGAGCAGTACTTC,CAIRADDGRSYEQYF
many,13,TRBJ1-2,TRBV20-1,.,TGCAGTGGTGTGGAACCGACTAACTATGGCTACACCTTC,CSGVEPTNYGYTF
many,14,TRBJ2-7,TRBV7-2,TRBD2,TGTGCCAGCAGGCCAACTAGCGGAGACTACGAGCAGTACTTC,CASRPTSGDYEQYF
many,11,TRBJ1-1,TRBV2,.,TGTGCCAGCACCCGGACAGAAGAAGCTTTCTTT,CASTRTEEAFF
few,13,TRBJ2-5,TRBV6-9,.,TGTGCCAGCAGTTACGGAGACAGGCGGACCCAGTACTTC,CASSYGDRRTQYF
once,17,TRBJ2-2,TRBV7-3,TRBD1,TGTGCCAGCAGCCCCCAGGGACAGGGGGCGCACACCGGGGAGCTGTTTTTT,CASSPQGQGAHTGELFF
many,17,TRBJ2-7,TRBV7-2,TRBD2,TGTGCCAGCAGCCGAACGGGGGGGACTAGCGGGAGTTACGAGCAGTACTTC,CASSRTGGTSGSYEQYF
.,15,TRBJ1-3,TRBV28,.,TGTGCCAGCAGTTTAGACGAAAGCTCTGGAAACACCATATATTTT,CASSLDESSGNTIYF
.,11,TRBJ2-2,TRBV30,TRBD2,TGTGCCTCTCCTAGCGGGGGGGAGCTGTTTTTT,CASPSGGELFF
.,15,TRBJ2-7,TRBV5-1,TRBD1,TGCGCCAGCAGCTTGGAGGAAGGGGGCTTACTCGAGCAGTACTTC,CASSLEEGGLLEQYF
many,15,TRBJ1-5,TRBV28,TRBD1,TGTGCCAGCAGTTTTCGGACAGGGGGCAATCAGCCCCAGCATTTT,CASSFRTGGNQPQHF
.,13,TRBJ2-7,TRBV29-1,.,TGCAGCGTTGGGGTAACGGGCTCCTACGAGCAGTACTTC,CSVGVTGSYEQYF
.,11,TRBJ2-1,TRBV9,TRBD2,TGTGCCAGCAGGGCTAGCGGGGAGCAGTTCTTC,CASRASGEQFF
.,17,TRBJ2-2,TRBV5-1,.,TGCGCCAGCAGCTTGTGGCAGGGGGGAAGTTTCACCGGGGAGCTGTTTTTT,CASSLWQGGSFTGELFF
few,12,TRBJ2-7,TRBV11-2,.,TGTGCCAGCAGTTACCGCGATTACGAGCAGTACTTC,CASSYRDYEQYF
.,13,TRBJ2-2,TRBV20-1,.,TGCAGTGCTAGAACCCGTAACACCGGGGAGCTGTTTTTT,CSARTRNTGELFF
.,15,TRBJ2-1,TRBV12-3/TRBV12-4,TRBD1,TGTGCCGGCAGCTCACAGGGGGCAGTAGGTAATGAGCAGTTCTTC,CAGSSQGAVGNEQFF
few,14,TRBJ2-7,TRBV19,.,TGTGCCAGTAGTCCCAATGACAGGCGGCGAGAGCAGTACTTC,CASSPNDRRREQYF
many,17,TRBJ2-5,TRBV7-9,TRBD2,TGTGCCAGCAGCCTCCGGGGGGATCTAGAACCGCAAGAGACCCAGTACTTC,CASSLRGDLEPQETQYF
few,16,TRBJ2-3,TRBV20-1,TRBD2,TGCAGTGCTAGGGCGGGAGTGGTCCCTTCTGCAGATACGCAGTATTTT,CSARAGVVPSADTQYF
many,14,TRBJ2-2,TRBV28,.,TGTGCCAGCAGCTTAAGCGAGAACACCGGGGAGCTGTTTTTT,CASSLSENTGELFF
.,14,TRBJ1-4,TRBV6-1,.,TGTGCCAGCAGGAGGACGGCAGGAGAGGAAAAACTGCTTTTT,CASRRTAGEEKLLF
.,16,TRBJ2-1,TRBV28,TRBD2,TGTGCCAGCCACCCTAGACTAGCGGGAGGTTACAATGAGCAGTTCTTC,CASHPRLAGGYNEQFF
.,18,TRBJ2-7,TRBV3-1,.,TGTGCCAGCAGCCGAGAATGGGGTGGAACAGGGAGCTCCTACGAGCAGTACTTC,CASSREWGGTGSSYEQYF
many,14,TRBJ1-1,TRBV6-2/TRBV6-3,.,TGTGCCAGCAGTTACTCTCGTGACAGCACTGAAGCTTTCTTT,CASSYSRDSTEAFF
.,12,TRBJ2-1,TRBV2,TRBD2,TGTGCCAGCGGCGGGAGGGTCGATGAGCAGTTCTTC,CASGGRVDEQFF
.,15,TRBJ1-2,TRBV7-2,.,TGTGCCAGCAGCTTCGGACTGTCCTATTACTATGGCTACACCTTC,CASSFGLSYYYGYTF
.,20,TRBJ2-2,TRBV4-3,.,TGCGCCAGCAGCCGACTAAGACTTGGCCAGGGAGGCCTGGTTTCCGGGGAGCTGTTTTTT,CASSRLRLGQGGLVSGELFF
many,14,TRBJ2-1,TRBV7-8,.,TGTGCCAGCAGCGGGGGCTATTCCTACAATGAGCAGTTCTTC,CASSGGYSYNEQFF
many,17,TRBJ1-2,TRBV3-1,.,TGTGCCAGCAGCCAAGATTGGATGGGGCAGGGCCGCTATGGCTACACCTTC,CASSQDWMGQGRYGYTF
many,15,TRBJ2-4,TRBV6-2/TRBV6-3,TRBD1,TGTGCCAGCAGTGACAGGGGGCAGCGTAGGAACATTCAGTACTTC,CASSDRGQRRNIQYF
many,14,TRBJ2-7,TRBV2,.,TGTGCCAGCAGTGAAGCCGAGGGGGGCTACGAGCAGTACTTC,CASSEAEGGYEQYF
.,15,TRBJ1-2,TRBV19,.,TGTGCCAGTAGTTCTCTAAGGAAGACTAACTATGGCTACACCTTC,CASSSLRKTNYGYTF
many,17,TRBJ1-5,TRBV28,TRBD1,TGTGCCAGCAGTCCCCAGGGACCGGGACAGGACTATCAGCCCCAGCATTTT,CASSPQGPGQDYQPQHF
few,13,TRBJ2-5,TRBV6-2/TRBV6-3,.,TGTGCCAGCAGTTACCTAGCTCTGGAGACCCAGTACTTC,CASSYLALETQYF
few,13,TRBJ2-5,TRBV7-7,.,TGTGCTAGCAGCCGAGACAGGAAAGAGACCCAGTACTTC,CASSRDRKETQYF
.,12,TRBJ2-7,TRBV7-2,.,TGTGCCAGCAGCCACTCAGGGGTCGAGCAGTACTTC,CASSHSGVEQYF
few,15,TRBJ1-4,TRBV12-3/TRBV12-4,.,TGTGCCAGCAGTTTAAGGGGTAGGGGCCCGGTTAAACTGTTTTTT,CASSLRGRGPVKLFF
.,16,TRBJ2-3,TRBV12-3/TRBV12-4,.,TGTGCCAGCAGTAATAGCGTAGGCGGCGGGGCAGATACGCAGTATTTT,CASSNSVGGGADTQYF
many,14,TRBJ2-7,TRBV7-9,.,TGTGCCAGCAGCTTAGCAGACAGTGCCTACGAGCAGTACTTC,CASSLADSAYEQYF